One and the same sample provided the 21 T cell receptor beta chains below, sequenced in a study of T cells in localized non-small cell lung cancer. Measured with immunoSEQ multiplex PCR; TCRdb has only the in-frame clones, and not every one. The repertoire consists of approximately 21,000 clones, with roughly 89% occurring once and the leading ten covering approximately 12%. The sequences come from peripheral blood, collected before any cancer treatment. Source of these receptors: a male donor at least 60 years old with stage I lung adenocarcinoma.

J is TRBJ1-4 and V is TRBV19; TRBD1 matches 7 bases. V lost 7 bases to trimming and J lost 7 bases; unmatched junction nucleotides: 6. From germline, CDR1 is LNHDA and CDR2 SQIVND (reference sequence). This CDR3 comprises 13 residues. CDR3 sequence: CASKDRRGEKLFF. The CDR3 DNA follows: TGTGCCAGTAAGGACAGGAGGGGTGAAAAACTGTTTTTT.

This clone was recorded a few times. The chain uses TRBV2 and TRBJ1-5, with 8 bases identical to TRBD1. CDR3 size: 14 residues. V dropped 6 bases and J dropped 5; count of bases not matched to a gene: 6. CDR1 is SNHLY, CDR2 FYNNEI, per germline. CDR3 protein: CASRRTGRYQPQHF. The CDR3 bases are TGTGCCAGCAGACGGACAGGGCGTTATCAGCCCCAGCATTTT.

DNA of the CDR3: TGCGCCAGCAGCCAAGAGAGGGGAGTGATCGGGGAACAGCCCCAGCATTTT. Translation: CASSQERGVIGEQPQHF. The J gene is TRBJ1-5, the V gene TRBV4-1, with a possible D match to TRBD1 (5 bases). CDR1 is MGHRA, CDR2 YSYEKL, per germline. Between the trimmed V and J ends, which lost 0 bases and 7 bases, there was a span of 19 bases. The CDR3 runs to 17 residues.

The CDR3 spells CASTPLGGPYNEQFF. CDR3 nucleotides: TGTGCCAGCACCCCTCTCGGGGGCCCCTACAATGAGCAGTTCTTC. The rearrangement links TRBV6-5 to TRBJ2-1, with D perhaps matching TRBD1 or TRBD2 (6 bases each). Trimming took 7 bases from V and 2 from J, leaving 15 bases between them. The CDR3 loop spans 15 amino acids. Germline lookup yields CDR1 MNHEY and CDR2 SVGAGI.

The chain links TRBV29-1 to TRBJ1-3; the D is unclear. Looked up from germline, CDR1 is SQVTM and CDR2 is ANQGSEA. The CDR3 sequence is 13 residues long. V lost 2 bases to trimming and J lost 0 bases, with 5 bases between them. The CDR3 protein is CSVELGSGNTIYF. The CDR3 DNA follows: TGCAGCGTTGAATTGGGCTCTGGAAACACCATATATTTT.

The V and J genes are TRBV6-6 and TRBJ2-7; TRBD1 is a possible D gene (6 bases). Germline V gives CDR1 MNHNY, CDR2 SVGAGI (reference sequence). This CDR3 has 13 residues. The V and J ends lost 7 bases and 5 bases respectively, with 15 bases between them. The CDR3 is CASTPDRGNEQYF. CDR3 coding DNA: TGTGCCAGCACTCCGGACAGAGGGAACGAGCAGTACTTC.

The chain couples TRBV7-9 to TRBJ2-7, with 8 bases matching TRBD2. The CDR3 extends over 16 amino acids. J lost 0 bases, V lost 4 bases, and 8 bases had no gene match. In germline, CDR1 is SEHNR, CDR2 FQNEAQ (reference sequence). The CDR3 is CASSSIIAGSSYEQYF. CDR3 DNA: TGTGCCAGCAGCTCGATTATAGCGGGGAGCTCCTACGAGCAGTACTTC.

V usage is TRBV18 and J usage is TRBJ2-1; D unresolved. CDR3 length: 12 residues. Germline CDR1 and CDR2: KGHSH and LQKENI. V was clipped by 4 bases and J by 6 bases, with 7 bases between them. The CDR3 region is CASSLRANEQFF. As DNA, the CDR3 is TGTGCCAGCTCACTCCGGGCCAATGAGCAGTTCTTC.

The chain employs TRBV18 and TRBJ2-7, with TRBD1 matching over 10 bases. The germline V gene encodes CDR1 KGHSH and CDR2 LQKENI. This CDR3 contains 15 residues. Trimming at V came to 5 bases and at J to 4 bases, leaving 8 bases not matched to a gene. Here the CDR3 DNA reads TGTGCCAGCTCATTTCAGACAGGGGGCTCTTACGAGCAGTACTTC. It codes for CASSFQTGGSYEQYF.

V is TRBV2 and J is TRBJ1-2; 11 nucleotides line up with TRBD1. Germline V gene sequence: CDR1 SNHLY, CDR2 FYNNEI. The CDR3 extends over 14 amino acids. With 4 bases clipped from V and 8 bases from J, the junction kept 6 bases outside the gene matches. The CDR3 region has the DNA TGTGCCAGCAGTGCCGGGACAGGGGGGCGAGGCTACACCTTC. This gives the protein CASSAGTGGRGYTF.

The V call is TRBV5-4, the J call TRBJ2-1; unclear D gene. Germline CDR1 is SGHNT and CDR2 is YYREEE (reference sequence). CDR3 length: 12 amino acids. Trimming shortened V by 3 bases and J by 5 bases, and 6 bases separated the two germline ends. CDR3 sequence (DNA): TGTGCCAGCAGCTCCCTTAACAATGAGCAGTTCTTC. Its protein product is CASSSLNNEQFF.

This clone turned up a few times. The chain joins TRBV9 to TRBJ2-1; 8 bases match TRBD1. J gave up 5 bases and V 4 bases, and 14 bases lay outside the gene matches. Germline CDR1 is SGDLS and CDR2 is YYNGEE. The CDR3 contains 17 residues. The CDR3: CASSPPQGAGPNNEQFF. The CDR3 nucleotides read TGTGCCAGCAGCCCACCGCAGGGGGCCGGACCTAACAATGAGCAGTTCTTC.

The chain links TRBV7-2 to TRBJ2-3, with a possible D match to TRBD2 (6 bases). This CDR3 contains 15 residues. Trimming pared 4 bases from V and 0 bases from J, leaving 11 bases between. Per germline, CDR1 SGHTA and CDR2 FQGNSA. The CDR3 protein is CASSSDGTSTDTQYF. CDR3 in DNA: TGTGCCAGCAGCTCGGATGGGACTAGCACAGATACGCAGTATTTT.

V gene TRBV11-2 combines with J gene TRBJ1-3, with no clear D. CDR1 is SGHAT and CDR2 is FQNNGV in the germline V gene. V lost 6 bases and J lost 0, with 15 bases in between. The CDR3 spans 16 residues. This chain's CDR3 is CASSPAAGFSGNTIYF. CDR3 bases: TGTGCCAGCAGTCCCGCGGCCGGCTTCTCTGGAAACACCATATATTTT.

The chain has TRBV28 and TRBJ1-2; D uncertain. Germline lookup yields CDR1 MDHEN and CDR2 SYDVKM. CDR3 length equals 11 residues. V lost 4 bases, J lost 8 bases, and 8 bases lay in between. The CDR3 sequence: CASSWEGGYTF. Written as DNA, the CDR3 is TGTGCCAGCAGTTGGGAGGGCGGCTACACCTTC.

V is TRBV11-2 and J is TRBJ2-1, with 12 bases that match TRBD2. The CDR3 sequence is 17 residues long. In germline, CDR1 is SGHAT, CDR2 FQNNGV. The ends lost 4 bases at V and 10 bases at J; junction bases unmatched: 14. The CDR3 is CASSSQPPSGRGGEQFF. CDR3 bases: TGTGCCAGCAGCTCCCAACCCCCTAGCGGGAGGGGGGGGGAGCAGTTCTTC.

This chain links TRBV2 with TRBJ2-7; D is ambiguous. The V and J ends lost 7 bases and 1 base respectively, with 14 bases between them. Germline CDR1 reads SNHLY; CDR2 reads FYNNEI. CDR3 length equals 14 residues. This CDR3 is CASIAQFGSYEQYF. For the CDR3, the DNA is TGTGCCAGCATAGCACAGTTTGGTTCCTACGAGCAGTACTTC.

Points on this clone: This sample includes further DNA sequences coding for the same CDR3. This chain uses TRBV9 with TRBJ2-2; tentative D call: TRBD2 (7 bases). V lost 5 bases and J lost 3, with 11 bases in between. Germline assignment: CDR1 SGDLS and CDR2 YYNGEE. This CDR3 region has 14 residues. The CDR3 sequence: CASRGGPDTGELFF. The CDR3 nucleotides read TGTGCCAGCAGGGGGGGGCCGGACACCGGGGAGCTGTTTTTT.

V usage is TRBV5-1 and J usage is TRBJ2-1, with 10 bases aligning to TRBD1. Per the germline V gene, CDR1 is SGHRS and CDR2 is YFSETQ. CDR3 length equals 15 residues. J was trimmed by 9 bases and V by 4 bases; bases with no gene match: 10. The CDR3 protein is CASSMTGGEVGEQFF. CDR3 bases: TGCGCCAGCAGCATGACAGGGGGCGAGGTGGGTGAGCAGTTCTTC. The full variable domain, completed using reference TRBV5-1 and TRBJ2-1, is KAGVTQTPRYLIKTRGQQVTLSCSPISGHRSVSWYQQTPGQGLQFLFEYFSETQRNKGNFPGRFSGRQFSNSRSEMNVSTLELGDSALYLCASSMTGGEVGEQFFGPGTRLTVL.

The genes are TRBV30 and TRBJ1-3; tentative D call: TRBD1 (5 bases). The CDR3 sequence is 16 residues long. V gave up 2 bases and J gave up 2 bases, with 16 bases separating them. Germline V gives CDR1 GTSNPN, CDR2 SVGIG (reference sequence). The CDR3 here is CAWSPKAGTAGNTIYF. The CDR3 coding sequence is TGTGCCTGGAGTCCTAAGGCGGGGACCGCTGGAAACACCATATATTTT. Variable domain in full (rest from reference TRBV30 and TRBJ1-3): SQTIHQWPATLVQPVGSPLSLECTVEGTSNPNLYWYRQAAGRGLQLLFYSVGIGQISSEVPQNLSASRPQDRQFILSSKKLLLSDSGFYLCAWSPKAGTAGNTIYFGEGSWLTVV.

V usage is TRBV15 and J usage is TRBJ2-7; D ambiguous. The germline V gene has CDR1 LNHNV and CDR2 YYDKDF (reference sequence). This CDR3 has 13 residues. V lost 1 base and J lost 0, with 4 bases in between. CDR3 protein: CATSRGHSYEQYF. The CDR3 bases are TGTGCCACCAGCAGAGGTCACTCCTACGAGCAGTACTTC.